This T cell receptor (beta chain) stems from a study of T cell changes during pregnancy in multiple sclerosis. This CDR3 has 13 residues. V lost 4 bases, J lost 9 bases, and 13 bases lay in between. Looked up from germline, CDR1 is SGHTA and CDR2 is FQGNSA. Some clones are missing from TCRdb's copy, which holds only in-frame ones; the method was immunoSEQ multiplex PCR. The sample lists around 80,000 clones, around 94% occurring once. The rearrangement uses TRBV7-2 and TRBJ2-4; tentatively, D is TRBD2 (5 bases). The receptor's source is a female donor in good health, enrolled as a control in a pregnancy study. The input for sequencing was peripheral blood, taken in the second trimester of pregnancy. This CDR3 is CASSSIGKGIQYF. The CDR3, as DNA: TGTGCCAGCAGCTCAATCGGGAAGGGCATTCAGTACTTC.